The rows below give T cell receptor beta chains drawn from one sample of a study of graft-versus-host responses after intestinal transplantation. Antigen specificity for these receptors is unknown. TCRdb's copy holds only in-frame clones and misses some; the assay was immunoSEQ multiplex PCR. Of 65,000 to 90,000 clones listed, roughly 90% are singletons. The specimen was unstimulated CD8+ T cells sorted from spleen or lymph node cells, collected before intestinal transplant. Receptors originate from a human donor who received an intestinal transplant. Each CDR3 is given with its conserved first and last residue. Each record gives: CDR3 DNA, CDR3 protein, clone size, V gene, D gene, J gene. A D gene is named only where the DNA matches it firmly. Expanded clones are given a class, and other clones once, few, many or no size at all.

CDR3 DNA: TGTGCCAGTAGTATCGCTTTTAACACGGAGCGTGAAGCTTTCTTT
CDR3 protein: CASSIAFNTEREAFF
clone size: -
V gene: TRBV19
D gene: -
J gene: TRBJ1-1

CDR3 DNA: TGTGCCAGCAGCTTGGGGGCCGCCCAGACCTACGAGCAGTACTTC
CDR3 protein: CASSLGAAQTYEQYF
clone size: -
V gene: TRBV5-8
D gene: -
J gene: TRBJ2-7

CDR3 DNA: TGTGCCAGCAGCTTAGAAGCTAGCGGGAGGCTCAATGAGCAGTTCTTC
CDR3 protein: CASSLEASGRLNEQFF
clone size: once
V gene: TRBV11-2
D gene: TRBD2
J gene: TRBJ2-1

CDR3 DNA: TGCGCCAGCAGCCAAGAGAGCTATGGGGCGGCGAACACTGAAGCTTTCTTT
CDR3 protein: CASSQESYGAANTEAFF
clone size: -
V gene: TRBV4-1
D gene: -
J gene: TRBJ1-1

CDR3 DNA: TGTGCCAGCTGTGCTCTAGCGGGGGCCGGTGGAGAGACCCAGTACTTC
CDR3 protein: CASCALAGAGGETQYF
clone size: -
V gene: TRBV6-1
D gene: TRBD2
J gene: TRBJ2-5

CDR3 DNA: TGTGCCAGCAGCCAAGGGACAGGGGGAGGCTACACCTTC
CDR3 protein: CASSQGTGGGYTF
clone size: few
V gene: TRBV5-6
D gene: TRBD1
J gene: TRBJ1-2

CDR3 DNA: TGTGCCAGCAGCTTGACTAAGGAGCAGTTCTTC
CDR3 protein: CASSLTKEQFF
clone size: -
V gene: TRBV7-9
D gene: -
J gene: TRBJ2-1

CDR3 DNA: TGTGCCTGGCAGGGAAAACACGAGCAGTACTTC
CDR3 protein: CAWQGKHEQYF
clone size: few
V gene: TRBV30
D gene: -
J gene: TRBJ2-7

CDR3 DNA: TGTGCCAGCAGCTTAGGGTACAGGCCCTCCTACGAGCAGTACTTC
CDR3 protein: CASSLGYRPSYEQYF
clone size: -
V gene: TRBV7-8
D gene: -
J gene: TRBJ2-7

CDR3 DNA: TGTGCCAGCAGTTACTCCGGCGAGCAGTACTTC
CDR3 protein: CASSYSGEQYF
clone size: -
V gene: TRBV6-6
D gene: -
J gene: TRBJ2-7

CDR3 DNA: TGTGCCAGCAGTTCTACAGGGGTGCACGGCTATGGCTACACCTTC
CDR3 protein: CASSSTGVHGYGYTF
clone size: few
V gene: TRBV6-5
D gene: TRBD1
J gene: TRBJ1-2